This TCR beta chain was captured by sequencing in a study of blood T cell repertoires in COVID-19. Background on the study: PBMCs, B-cell-depleted T cells, or T cells provided the cDNA or gDNA that made up the material.

CDR3 length equals 11 residues. Germline-derived CDR1 and CDR2 are SEHNR and FQNEAQ (reference sequence). Unmatched junction bases numbered 2, after V lost 6 bases and J lost 7 bases. In the study's own analysis: For nucleated cells, counts were estimated from reference gene primer amplification. The data were produced by immunoSEQ multiplex PCR, yet TCRdb's version contains in-frame clones alone and is incomplete. Clonal size and the V and J genes are those of that table, whereas D and trimming came from the DNA. The table has hundreds of thousands of clones, about 90% seen once; the top ten hold around 10%.

The sequenced material came from peripheral blood. This chain joins TRBV7-9 and TRBJ1-1, with 7 positions matching TRBD1. This receptor was taken from a woman in her twenties or thirties with COVID-19, enrolled during active disease. The CDR3 spells CASRTGYEAFF. Written as DNA, the CDR3 is TGTGCCAGCAGGACAGGGTATGAAGCTTTCTTT.